This TCR beta chain was obtained from a study of blood T cell repertoires in COVID-19. Study as a whole: Acute and convalescent COVID-19 specimens originated in the United States, Italy and Spain. Sample material is recorded as cDNA or gDNA derived from T cells, B-cell-depleted T cells, or PBMCs.

The CDR3 extends over 13 amino acids. V dropped 2 bases and J dropped 6 bases, with 10 bases sitting between them. In germline, CDR1 is MNHEY, CDR2 SVGAGI. Study processing details: Amplification from reference gene primers served as the basis for estimated nucleated cell counts. TCRdb's copy holds only in-frame clones and misses some; the assay was immunoSEQ multiplex PCR. The V and J calls and clone size are taken from that table; D and trimming were inferred from the DNA. Of 81,000 or so clones detected, around 94% appear once; the ten largest clones hold about 6.3%. This clonotype originated in a woman aged 55 to 70 with active COVID-19. V is TRBV6-5 and J is TRBJ1-2; D is unresolved. The specimen sequenced was peripheral blood. The CDR3 is CASSYTRENGYTF. The CDR3, as DNA: TGTGCCAGCAGTTACACACGGGAGAATGGCTACACCTTC.